The entry that follows covers one T cell receptor (beta chain) sequence. Sequenced by immunoSEQ multiplex PCR; TCRdb stores in-frame clones only, minus some. Here the sample spans tens of thousands of clones, approximately 85% being singletons. The data belong to a study of blood T cell repertoires in COVID-19. Germline V CDR1 and CDR2: SGHTA, FQGTGA. Trimming shortened V by 4 bases and J by 0 bases, and 10 bases separated the two germline ends. The CDR3 has 15 residues. Sequencing input: peripheral blood. The chain is built from TRBV7-3 and TRBJ2-1; possible D gene TRBD2, 6 bases. The sequence was collected from a man aged 45 to 65 with acute or convalescent COVID-19. CDR3 region: CASSSAGSSYNEQFF. The CDR3, as DNA: TGTGCCAGCAGCTCAGCGGGCAGCTCCTACAATGAGCAGTTCTTC.